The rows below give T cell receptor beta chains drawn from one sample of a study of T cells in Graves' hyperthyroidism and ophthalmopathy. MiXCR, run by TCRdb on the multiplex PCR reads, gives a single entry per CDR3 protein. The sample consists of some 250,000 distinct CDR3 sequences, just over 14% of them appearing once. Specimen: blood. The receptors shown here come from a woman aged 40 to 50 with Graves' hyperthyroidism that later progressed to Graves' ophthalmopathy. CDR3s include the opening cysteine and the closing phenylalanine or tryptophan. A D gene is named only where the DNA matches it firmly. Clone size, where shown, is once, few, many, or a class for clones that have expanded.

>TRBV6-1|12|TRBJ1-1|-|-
CASSETSLLAFF
TGTGCCAGCAGTGAAACCTCCTTGCTAGCTTTCTTT
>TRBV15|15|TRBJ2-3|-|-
CATSRSQGITDTQYF
TGTGCCACCAGCAGATCCCAGGGTATCACAGATACGCAGTATTTT
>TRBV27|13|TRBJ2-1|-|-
CASSVLGYNEQFF
TGTGCCAGCAGTGTTTTGGGGTACAATGAGCAGTTCTTC
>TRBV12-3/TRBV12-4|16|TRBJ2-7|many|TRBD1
CASRGTGVPFTREQYF
TGTGCCAGCCGGGGGACAGGGGTTCCCTTTACTAGAGAGCAGTACTTC
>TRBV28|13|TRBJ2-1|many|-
CASKVTGDNEQFF
TGTGCCAGCAAGGTGACGGGGGACAATGAGCAGTTCTTC
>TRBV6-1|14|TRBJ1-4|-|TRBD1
CASRLGQDSEKLFF
TGTGCCAGCAGGCTCGGACAGGATAGTGAAAAACTGTTTTTT
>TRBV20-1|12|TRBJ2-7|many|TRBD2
CSGLAGPYEQYF
TGCAGCGGACTAGCGGGGCCCTACGAGCAGTACTTC
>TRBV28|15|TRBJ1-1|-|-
CASSPSPRRGTEAFF
TGTGCCAGCAGTCCCTCCCCGCGTAGGGGAACTGAAGCTTTCTTT
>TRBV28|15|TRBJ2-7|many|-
CASSPVGGVPYEQYF
TGTGCCAGCAGCCCCGTAGGGGGGGTTCCCTACGAGCAGTACTTC
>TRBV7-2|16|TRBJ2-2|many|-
CASSLGTGPVTGELFF
TGTGCCAGCAGCTTAGGGACGGGACCCGTCACCGGGGAGCTGTTTTTT
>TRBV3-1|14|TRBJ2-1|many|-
CASSHHHRENEQFF
TGTGCCAGCAGCCACCATCACAGGGAAAATGAGCAGTTCTTC
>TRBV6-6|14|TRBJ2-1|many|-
CASSYSGRDNEQFF
TGTGCCAGCAGTTACTCGGGACGGGACAATGAGCAGTTCTTC
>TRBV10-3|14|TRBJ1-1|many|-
CAISVQGSNTEAFF
TGTGCCATCAGTGTGCAGGGTTCGAACACTGAAGCTTTCTTT
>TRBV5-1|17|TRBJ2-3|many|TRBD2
CASSRILADYWADTQYF
TGCGCCAGCAGCCGGATACTAGCGGACTATTGGGCGGATACGCAGTATTTT
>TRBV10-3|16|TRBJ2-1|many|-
CAISEAGRSAYNEQFF
TGTGCCATCAGTGAGGCTGGGAGGTCGGCCTACAATGAGCAGTTCTTC
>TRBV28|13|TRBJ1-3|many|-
CASSPDSGNTIYF
TGTGCCAGCAGTCCAGACTCTGGAAACACCATATATTTT
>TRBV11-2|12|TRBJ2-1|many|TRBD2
CASSLGEGEQFF
TGTGCCAGCAGCTTAGGGGAGGGTGAGCAGTTCTTC
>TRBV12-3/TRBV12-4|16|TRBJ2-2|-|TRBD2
CASSHPGLAGYGELFF
TGTGCCAGCAGTCATCCGGGACTAGCGGGATACGGGGAGCTGTTTTTT
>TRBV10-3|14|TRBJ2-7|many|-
CAISGAGSSYEQYF
TGTGCCATCAGTGGCGCAGGCAGCTCCTACGAGCAGTACTTC
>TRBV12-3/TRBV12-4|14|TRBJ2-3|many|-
CASSLSRGTDTQYF
TGTGCCAGCAGTTTATCGAGGGGCACAGATACGCAGTATTTT
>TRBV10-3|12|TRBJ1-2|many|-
CATGGGNYGYTF
TGTGCCACGGGCGGGGGGAACTATGGCTACACCTTC
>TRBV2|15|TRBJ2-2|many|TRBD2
CASSWTSANTGELFF
TGTGCCAGCAGCTGGACTAGCGCGAACACCGGGGAGCTGTTTTTT
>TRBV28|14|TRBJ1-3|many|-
CASSFRTAGNTIYF
TGTGCCAGCAGTTTTCGGACAGCTGGAAACACCATATATTTT
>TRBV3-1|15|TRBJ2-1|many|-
CASSQDRRRYNEQFF
TGTGCCAGCAGCCAAGACCGGCGCAGGTACAATGAGCAGTTCTTC
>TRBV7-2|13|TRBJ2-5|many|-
CASSLVLGETQYF
TGTGCCAGCAGCTTGGTCCTGGGGGAGACCCAGTACTTC
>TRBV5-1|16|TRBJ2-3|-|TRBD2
CASSPTSGKFADTQYF
TGCGCCAGCAGCCCTACTAGCGGGAAGTTCGCAGATACGCAGTATTTT
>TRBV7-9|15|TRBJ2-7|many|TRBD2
CASSPRRGAPGEQYF
TGTGCCAGCAGCCCGCGGCGGGGGGCGCCTGGCGAGCAGTACTTC
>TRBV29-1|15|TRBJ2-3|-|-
CSVAPVKGPTDTRYF
TGCAGCGTTGCCCCGGTGAAGGGGCCTACAGATACGCGGTATTTT
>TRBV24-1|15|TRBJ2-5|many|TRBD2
CATSDPGGVRETQYF
TGTGCCACCAGTGACCCGGGGGGGGTTCGAGAGACCCAGTACTTC
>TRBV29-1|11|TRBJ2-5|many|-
CSVNHQETQYF
TGCAGCGTTAACCACCAAGAGACCCAGTACTTC
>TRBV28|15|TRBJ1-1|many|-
CASNIMGAENTEAFF
TGTGCCAGCAACATTATGGGGGCTGAGAACACTGAAGCTTTCTTT
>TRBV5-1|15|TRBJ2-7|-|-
CASSSPPSGLGEQYF
TGCGCCAGCAGCTCCCCACCGAGCGGGTTGGGGGAGCAGTACTTC
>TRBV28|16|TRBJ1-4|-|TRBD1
CASRGSTGTGDEKLFF
TGTGCCAGCAGGGGGTCCACCGGGACAGGGGACGAAAAACTGTTTTTT
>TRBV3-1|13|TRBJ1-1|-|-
CASSKGLQGWAFF
TGTGCCAGCAGCAAGGGTTTACAGGGTTGGGCTTTCTTT
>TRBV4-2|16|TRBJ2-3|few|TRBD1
CASSQNTGASTDTQYF
TGTGCCAGCAGCCAAAATACAGGGGCTAGCACAGATACGCAGTATTTT
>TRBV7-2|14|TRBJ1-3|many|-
CASSLVPPGNTIYF
TGTGCCAGCAGCTTAGTGCCGCCTGGAAACACCATATATTTT
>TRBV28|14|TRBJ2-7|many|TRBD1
CASRRTGGFYEQYF
TGTGCCAGCAGACGGACAGGGGGCTTCTACGAGCAGTACTTC
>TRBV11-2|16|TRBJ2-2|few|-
CASSRVGGGHTGELFF
TGTGCCAGCAGCAGAGTCGGGGGCGGTCACACCGGGGAGCTGTTTTTT
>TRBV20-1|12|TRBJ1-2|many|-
CSAQGADDWDTF
TGCAGTGCTCAAGGCGCGGACGACTGGGACACCTTC
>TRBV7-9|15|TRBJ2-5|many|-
CASRRSPTPREPQYF
TGTGCCAGCAGACGGAGCCCGACACCAAGAGAGCCCCAGTACTTC
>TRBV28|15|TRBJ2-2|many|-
CASHGFGNNTGELFF
TGTGCCAGCCACGGGTTCGGGAATAACACCGGGGAGCTGTTTTTT
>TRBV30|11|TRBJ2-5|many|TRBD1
CAWDRAETQYF
TGTGCCTGGGACAGGGCGGAGACCCAGTACTTC
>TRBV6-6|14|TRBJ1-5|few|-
CASSYLQGDQPQHF
TGTGCCAGCAGTTACCTTCAGGGAGATCAGCCCCAGCATTTT
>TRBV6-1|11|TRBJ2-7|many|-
CASRTGSEQYF
TGTGCCAGCAGAACAGGAAGCGAGCAGTACTTC
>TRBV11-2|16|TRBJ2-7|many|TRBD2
CASSLASGGYSYEQYF
TGTGCCAGCAGCTTGGCGAGCGGGGGGTACTCCTACGAGCAGTACTTC
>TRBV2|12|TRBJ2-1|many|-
CASSDRVNEQFF
TGTGCCAGCAGTGACAGGGTGAATGAGCAGTTCTTC
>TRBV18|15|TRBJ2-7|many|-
CASSPPLDSYYEQYF
TGTGCCAGCTCACCGCCACTGGACAGCTACTACGAGCAGTACTTC
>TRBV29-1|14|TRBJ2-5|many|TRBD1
CSAKGQGWQETQYF
TGCAGCGCTAAAGGACAGGGGTGGCAAGAGACCCAGTACTTC
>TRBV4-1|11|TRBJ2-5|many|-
CASSHRKDQYF
TGCGCCAGCAGCCACCGTAAGGACCAGTACTTC
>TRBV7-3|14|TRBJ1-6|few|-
CASSLFGRNSPLHF
TGTGCCAGCAGCTTATTTGGACGGAATTCACCCCTCCACTTT
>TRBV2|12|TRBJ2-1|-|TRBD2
CASELAGVEQFF
TGTGCCAGCGAACTAGCGGGAGTTGAGCAGTTCTTC
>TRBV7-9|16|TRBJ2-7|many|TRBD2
CASSLVHASGTYEQYF
TGTGCCAGCAGCTTAGTTCACGCTAGCGGCACCTACGAGCAGTACTTC
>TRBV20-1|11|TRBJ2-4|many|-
CSKWAKNIQYF
TGCAGCAAGTGGGCCAAAAACATTCAGTACTTC
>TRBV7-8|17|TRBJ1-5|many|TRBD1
CASRPGTGHFSNQPQHF
TGTGCCAGCAGACCCGGGACAGGGCATTTTAGCAATCAGCCCCAGCATTTT
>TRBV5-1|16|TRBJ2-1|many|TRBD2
CASSPTGGTSLHEQFF
TGCGCCAGCAGTCCCACCGGCGGGACTAGTTTACATGAGCAGTTCTTC